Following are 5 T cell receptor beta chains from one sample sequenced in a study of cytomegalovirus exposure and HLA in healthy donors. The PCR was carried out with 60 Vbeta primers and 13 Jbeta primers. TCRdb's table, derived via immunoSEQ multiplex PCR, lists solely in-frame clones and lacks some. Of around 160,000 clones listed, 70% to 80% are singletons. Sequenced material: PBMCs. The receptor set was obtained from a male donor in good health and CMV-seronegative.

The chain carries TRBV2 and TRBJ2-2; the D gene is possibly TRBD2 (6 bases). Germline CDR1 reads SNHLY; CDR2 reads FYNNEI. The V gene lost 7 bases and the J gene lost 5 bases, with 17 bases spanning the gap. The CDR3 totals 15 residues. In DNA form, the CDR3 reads TGTGCCAGCATACTCGGGGGAGTGGATACCGGGGAGCTGTTTTTT. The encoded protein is CASILGGVDTGELFF. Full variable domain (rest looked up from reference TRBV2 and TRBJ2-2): EPEVTQTPSHQVTQMGQEVILRCVPISNHLYFYWYRQILGQKVEFLVSFYNNEISEKSEIFDDQFSVERPDGSNFTLKIRSTKLEDSAMYFCASILGGVDTGELFFGEGSRLTVL.

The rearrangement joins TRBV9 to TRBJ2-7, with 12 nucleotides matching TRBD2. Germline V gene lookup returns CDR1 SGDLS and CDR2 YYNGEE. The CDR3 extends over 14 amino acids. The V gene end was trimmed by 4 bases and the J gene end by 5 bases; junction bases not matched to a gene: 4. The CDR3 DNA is TGTGCCAGCAGCCTTAGACTAGCGGGAGACGAGCAGTACTTC. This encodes CASSLRLAGDEQYF. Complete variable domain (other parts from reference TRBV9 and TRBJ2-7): DSGVTQTPKHLITATGQRVTLRCSPRSGDLSVYWYQQSLDQGLQFLIQYYNGEERAKGNILERFSAQQFPDLHSELNLSSLELGDSALYFCASSLRLAGDEQYFGPGTRLTVT.

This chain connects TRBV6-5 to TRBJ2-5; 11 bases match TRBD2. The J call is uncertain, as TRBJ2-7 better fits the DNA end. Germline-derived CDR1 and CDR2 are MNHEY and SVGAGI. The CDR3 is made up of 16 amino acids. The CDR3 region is CASSFTSGGLSYEQYF. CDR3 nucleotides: TGTGCCAGCAGTTTCACTAGCGGGGGCCTCTCCTACGAGCAGTACTTC.

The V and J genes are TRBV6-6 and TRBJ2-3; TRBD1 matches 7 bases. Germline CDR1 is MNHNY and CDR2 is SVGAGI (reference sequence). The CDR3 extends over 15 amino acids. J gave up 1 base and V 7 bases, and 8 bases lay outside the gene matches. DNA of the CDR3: TGTGCCAGCACCCCAAGGGGACAGCGCACAGATACGCAGTATTTT. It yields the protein CASTPRGQRTDTQYF.

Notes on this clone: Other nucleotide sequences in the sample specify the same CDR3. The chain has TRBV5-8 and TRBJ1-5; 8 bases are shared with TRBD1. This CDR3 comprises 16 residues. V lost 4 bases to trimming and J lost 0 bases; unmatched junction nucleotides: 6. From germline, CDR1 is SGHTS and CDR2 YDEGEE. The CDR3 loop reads CASSLGTGYSNQPQHF. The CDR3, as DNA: TGTGCCAGCAGCCTCGGGACAGGTTATAGCAATCAGCCCCAGCATTTT.